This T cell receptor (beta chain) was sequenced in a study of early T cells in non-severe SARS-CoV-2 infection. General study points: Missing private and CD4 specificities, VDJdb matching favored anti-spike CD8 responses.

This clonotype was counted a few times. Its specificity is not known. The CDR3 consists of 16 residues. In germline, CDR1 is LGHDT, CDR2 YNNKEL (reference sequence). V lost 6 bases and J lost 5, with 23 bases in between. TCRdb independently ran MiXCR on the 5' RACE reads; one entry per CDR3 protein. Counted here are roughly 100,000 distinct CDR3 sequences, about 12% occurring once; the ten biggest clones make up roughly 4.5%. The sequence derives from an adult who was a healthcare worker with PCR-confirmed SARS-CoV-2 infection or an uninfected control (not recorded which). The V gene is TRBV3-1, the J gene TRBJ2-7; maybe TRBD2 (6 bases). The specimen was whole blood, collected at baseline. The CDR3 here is CASSSLLGGVTDEQYF. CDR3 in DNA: TGTGCCAGCAGTAGCCTCCTCGGGGGAGTGACGGACGAGCAGTACTTC.